One and the same sample provided the 10 T cell receptor beta chains below, sequenced in a study of T cells in Graves' hyperthyroidism and ophthalmopathy. Amplified TCR beta CDR3 regions derived from RNA transcripts. TCR CDR3 regions were first amplified by RT-PCR with HTBI primers. Each CDR3 protein gets one entry after TCRdb re-called the multiplex PCR reads with MiXCR. The data hold about 360,000 distinct CDR3 sequences, with approximately 13% observed a single time. The sequencing sample was made of blood. Receptors originate from a woman aged 18-29 years with Graves' hyperthyroidism.

This clonotype occurred many times. CDR3 residues: CASSPTPGANVLTF. As DNA, the CDR3 is TGTGCCAGCAGCCCTACTCCTGGGGCCAACGTCCTGACTTTC. The genes are TRBV27 and TRBJ2-6; D uncertain. The CDR3 totals 14 residues. Looked up from germline, CDR1 is MNHEY and CDR2 is SMNVEV (reference sequence). V lost 6 bases and J lost 2, with 8 bases in between.

This clonotype was seen many times. The gene calls are TRBV2 and TRBJ2-4; D unresolved. The germline CDR1 and CDR2 sequences are SNHLY and FYNNEI. The CDR3 contains 11 residues. Trimming left V 1 base short and J 9 bases short, with 4 bases between. CDR3 sequence (DNA): TGTGCCAGCAGTGAAGTAGTCATTCAGTACTTC. It specifies CASSEVVIQYF. Together with reference TRBV2 and TRBJ2-4, the CDR3 gives the full variable domain: EPEVTQTPSHQVTQMGQEVILRCVPISNHLYFYWYRQILGQKVEFLVSFYNNEISEKSEIFDDQFSVERPDGSNFTLKIRSTKLEDSAMYFCASSEVVIQYFGAGTRLSVL.

The rearrangement joins TRBV16 to TRBJ2-3; TRBD2 might be the D (5 bases). The V and J ends lost 4 bases and 1 base respectively, with 15 bases between them. Germline CDR1 KGHSY, CDR2 FQNENV. The CDR3 contains 16 residues. The DNA for the CDR3 is TGTGCCAGCAGCCGCCGTCGGAGCGGACGCACAGATACGCAGTATTTT. This gives the protein CASSRRRSGRTDTQYF.

The chain links TRBV9 to TRBJ1-6; D is uncertain. Germline V lookup: CDR1 SGDLS, CDR2 YYNGEE. Trimming shortened V by 0 bases and J by 5 bases, and 9 bases separated the two germline ends. The CDR3 is 15 residues long. In DNA, the CDR3 is TGTGCCAGCAGCGTAGAGGGTTTGGATAATTCACCCCTCCACTTT. It codes for CASSVEGLDNSPLHF.

Ten or more counts support this clonotype. The chain recombines TRBV7-2 with TRBJ1-2; 9 nucleotides agree with TRBD1. J gave up 6 bases and V 5 bases, and 10 bases lay outside the gene matches. Germline loops: CDR1 SGHTA, CDR2 FQGNSA. This CDR3 spans 15 amino acids. The CDR3 DNA reads TGTGCCAGCAGCGGGACAGGGCGTGAAGGGAATGGCTACACCTTC. Protein: CASSGTGREGNGYTF.

Many counts were recorded for this clonotype. The genes are TRBV7-3 and TRBJ2-3; D gene ambiguous. V lost 1 base to trimming and J lost 2 bases, with 7 bases between them. This CDR3 contains 14 residues. Germline V gene data show CDR1 as SGHTA and CDR2 as FQGTGA. This CDR3 is CASSLNSDTDTQYF. Here the CDR3 DNA reads TGTGCCAGCAGCTTAAACTCAGACACAGATACGCAGTATTTT. The full variable domain, completed using reference TRBV7-3 and TRBJ2-3, is GAGVSQTPSNKVTEKGKYVELRCDPISGHTALYWYRQSLGQGPEFLIYFQGTGAADDSGLPNDRFFAVRPEGSVSTLKIQRTERGDSAVYLCASSLNSDTDTQYFGPGTRLTVL.

This clonotype was recorded a few times. The rearrangement joins TRBV10-3 to TRBJ1-2; D is uncertain. Germline loops: CDR1 ENHRY, CDR2 SYGVKD. The CDR3 is 14 amino acids. Trimming took 0 bases from V and 1 from J, leaving 6 bases between them. The chain's CDR3 is CAISESGVNYGYTF. The CDR3 coding sequence is TGTGCCATCAGTGAGTCGGGCGTTAACTATGGCTACACCTTC.

This chain joins TRBV4-1 and TRBJ2-7; 8 positions agree with TRBD1. Germline V lookup: CDR1 MGHRA, CDR2 YSYEKL. This CDR3 comprises 17 residues. V shed 2 bases and J 4 bases; nucleotides not matched to a gene: 13. CDR3: CASSQIFSRTGWYEQYF. The DNA for the CDR3 is TGCGCCAGCAGCCAAATCTTTTCTAGGACAGGGTGGTACGAGCAGTACTTC.

In its sample, this clonotype was seen many times. V is TRBV28 and J is TRBJ1-1; D ambiguous. The CDR3 loop spans 13 amino acids. Germline V gene lookup returns CDR1 MDHEN and CDR2 SYDVKM. Trimming left V 9 bases short and J 0 bases short, with 11 bases between. CDR3 nucleotide sequence: TGTGCCAGTTCGGAGGACTTGAACACTGAAGCTTTCTTT. Translation gives CASSEDLNTEAFF.

This clonotype was observed many times. The V gene is TRBV11-2, the J gene TRBJ1-2; tentative D call: TRBD1 (5 bases). The CDR3 sequence is 13 residues long. V dropped 5 bases and J dropped 1 base, with 8 bases sitting between them. The V gene's germline CDR1 is SGHAT and CDR2 FQNNGV. Here the CDR3 reads CASSIDSNYGYTF. In DNA, the CDR3 is TGTGCCAGCAGCATCGACAGTAACTATGGCTACACCTTC.